This TCR beta chain came from a study of T cell responses to AZD1222 COVID-19 vaccine. Germline-derived CDR1 and CDR2 are SGDLS and YYNGEE. The V gene lost 3 bases and the J gene lost 6 bases, with 19 bases spanning the gap. The CDR3 has 15 amino acids. TCRdb keeps only in-frame clones here, not all; method: immunoSEQ multiplex PCR. This repertoire shows more than 85,000 clones, around 81% found once; its top ten account for about 4.6%. Study-wide results and caveats: Compared with day 0, the breadth and depth of the Spike-specific TCR repertoire rose significantly after two doses of AZD1222. A mostly white British donor set with more females was recruited, and clonal diversity was possibly underestimated. Every sample of the repertoires postdated the peak T cell response. Among vaccine-associated CD4 TCRs, coverage spanned spike, with dominance at 160-218 and 743-854.

In regard to this clone: Its specificity is not known.

V and J are TRBV9 and TRBJ2-7, with D perhaps matching TRBD1 or TRBD2 (7 bases each). The sample consisted of peripheral blood, taken on day 0 of AZD1222 vaccination. The origin of this receptor is an adult in good health. The CDR3 sequence is CASSGARGGGSEQYF. CDR3 nucleotides: TGTGCCAGCAGCGGGGCCAGGGGAGGGGGCTCCGAGCAGTACTTC.